What follows describes a single T cell receptor beta chain. Its antigen is currently unknown. Produced via immunoSEQ multiplex PCR; TCRdb's table is partial and in-frame only. Here the sample spans about 16,000 clones, approximately 67% being singletons. The sample belongs to a study of cytotoxic CD8 clonotypes in ibrutinib-treated CLL. Study background: Patient counts were ten to eleven relapsed/refractory, roughly 15 treatment-naive and around 17 IGHV unmutated. The study's findings and limits: An increase in clonality occurred at ibrutinib response, followed by a return toward baseline at progression. Lymph node repertoires were not studied, and sampling times were unmatched. Baseline levels of clonality went above those of age-matched healthy donors and moved with circulating CD8+ T-cell counts.

The CDR3 totals 11 residues. V shed 7 bases and J 6 bases; nucleotides not matched to a gene: 2. CDR1 and CDR2 from the germline V gene are MGHDK and SYGVNS. Sequencing used PBMCs, obtained before ibrutinib treatment. This chain uses TRBV25-1 with TRBJ1-1; 7 bases align to TRBD1. The origin of this receptor is a human donor with chronic lymphocytic leukemia. The CDR3 loop is CASIRGAEAFF. The CDR3 DNA follows: TGTGCCAGCATCAGGGGGGCTGAAGCTTTCTTT.